This T cell receptor beta chain was obtained from a study of tumor-infiltrating lymphocytes in primary liver carcinoma. Study as a whole: Resecting the tumor surgically was how the patients' primary liver carcinoma was treated. Tissue type made little difference to sample yields of roughly 3.5 to 7.13 million productive TCRbeta reads. Men as well as women, aged 30 to 69 years, made up the patients.

The CDR3 is 13 amino acids. The ends were cut back, 3 bases at V and 4 bases at J, with 6 bases in the middle. Germline V gene lookup returns CDR1 MDHEN and CDR2 SYDVKM. TCR beta cDNA was made from 400 to 500 ng total RNA with a constant-region primer. Libraries for TCR beta were built through three nested multiplex PCR rounds, which together made up a slightly modified ARM-PCR procedure. With TRBV1-TRBV30 forward primers and a C-beta reverse primer, the first two PCR rounds were run for approximately 10 cycles each. TCRdb re-called the multiplex PCR reads with MiXCR, one entry per CDR3 protein. The sample lists approximately 330,000 distinct CDR3 sequences, 65% occurring once. The study extracted blood RNA from unsorted whole blood and also extracted germline DNA.

The chain recombines TRBV28 with TRBJ1-4, with D hard to call. The sample comprised peripheral blood. The clonotype originates from a man aged 40-55 years with primary liver carcinoma and hepatitis B virus infection. Here the CDR3 DNA reads TGTGCCAGCAGTTTGGATCTTAATGAAAAACTGTTTTTT. Translation: CASSLDLNEKLFF.